This T cell receptor (beta chain) is drawn from a study of long-term antiretroviral therapy in people with HIV (dated by TCRdb to the early 2020s). Study-level background: Collection of the earliest samples took place about a decade ahead of the 2015 WHO recommendation for immediate ART, at a time when ART was typically delayed until CD4 counts fell. A retrospective serial study tested whether ART initiation and durable HIV suppression were associated with changes in peripheral blood TRB repertoire composition and diversity. A total of roughly 200 cryopreserved PBMC samples were contributed to the cohort by 30 adults with confirmed HIV infection, with samples collected serially over a mean of about 6 years (range 1-12). Among the 30 to 35 participants with HIV, fewer than twelve were female. Test extractions of a monoclonal T-cell line alongside about 35 polyclonal samples showed no cross-contamination during QIAcube processing. The paper's findings and limits, for the study overall: The samples were dated from about 2003 to 2018, and the ART regimens that were used may be less effective than current ART regimens. Unsorted PBMC were profiled instead of sorted CD4+ and CD8+ T cells because pre-ART samples had limited cell numbers. At every time point, the repertoire was dominated by expanded TRB clones first identified before ART initiation, although this dominance fluctuated and, in many PLHIV, declined after ART. Because PBMC availability was limited, only the TCR beta chain was sequenced, with no alpha chain pairing. Starting ART was linked to a significant rise in TRB diversity, yet even after long-term ART the diversity remained significantly lower than in transplant donor controls. Narrower CDR3 length ranges were observed in HIV repertoires than in controls, and an antigen-experienced repertoire with only a slight naive shift after ART was suggested by the network structure. No data were available on ART adherence, viral resistance or therapy changes, limiting inferences about post-ART repertoire changes.

V is cut back by 0 bases and J by 3 bases, with 16 bases in the junction unmatched. The germline V gene encodes CDR1 SGDLS and CDR2 YYNGEE. There are 20 amino acids in the CDR3, from cysteine to phenylalanine inclusive. The CDR3 DNA has 60 bases and is translated from base 1. To be included, a participant needed at least one PBMC sample from before ART initiation plus at least two post-ART samples. Treatment was received in the United States of America by all participants with HIV. Before DNA extraction, cryopreserved samples of about 0.9-11 million PBMC were thawed and then washed. At the time of the earliest PBMC sample for each participant with HIV, ages ranged from about 20 to 54 years. PBMC samples from each participant spanned 1-4 timepoints before ART initiation and 2-8 timepoints after ART initiation, with a median of 7 samples. For every participant, serial HIV viral load, CD4+ T-cell count, ART history and demographic data were obtained. A Qiagen kit on a QIAcube was used to extract genomic DNA from unsorted PBMC, with samples processed in batches of 12.

Sequencing of the TRB variable region was done with the immunoSEQ hsTCRB v3.0 assay at survey level resolution. A depth of about 40,000-50,000 T-cell genomes per sample was targeted for TRB sequencing. TRB libraries were pooled and sequenced on an Illumina MiSeq using a v3 150-cycle kit. The study's processing was this. Analysis of repertoires was carried out in R inside a reproducible Nextflow workflow spanning QC, data transformation and analysis. LymphoSeq2, an R package for AIRR-Seq data exploration, was used to implement custom analyses. After excluding a handful of samples that yielded fewer than 5000 total TRB sequences, 150 to 200 HIV repertoires remained for analysis. Of the 188 retained HIV repertoires, 55 to 60 were collected before and around 130 after ART initiation. Each repertoire was downsampled to 5000 TRB nucleotide sequences, and summary statistics were averaged across 100 downsampling iterations. TRB sequences were retained for analysis only if CDR3 regions of at least seven amino acids were present. Two measures captured diversity: a Shannon entropy-derived clonality score and the Gini coefficient. In the repertoire networks, any two of the top 5000 CDR3 amino acid sequences were linked whenever the two sequences differed by an edit distance of one. GLIPH2 predicted antigen specificity groups and MHC restriction for TRB CDR3 amino acid sequences. CDR3 amino acid sequences were matched against VDJdb and McPAS-TCR to flag known CMV, EBV, HIV or tissue antigen associations. Pre-ART, post-ART and control groups were compared with Wilcoxon signed-rank tests and Holm-Bonferroni correction. TCRdb mirrors the immuneACCESS table, restricted to in-frame sequences. Some clones are absent from its copies; in checked studies, under half trace to an unresolved V gene, and the reason for the others is unknown. V, J and clone size are taken as reported in that table, and D and trimming were inferred from the DNA itself. This sample holds about 20,000 clones; 80% to 95% were observed only once. The ten largest clones add up to under 9.5% of the sample.

As to this clone: Which antigen it targets is not known. Per-base quality was not reported, and no clone a single base away is much larger than it.

Here the chain combines TRBV9 and TRBJ2-5, with 11 bases matching TRBD2. The receptor was isolated from a woman in her 50s with HIV. The sequencing used unsorted PBMCs, collected 4.4 years after starting antiretroviral therapy. The CDR3 loop reads CASSVGRPGTSGYFKETQYF. The DNA sequence reads TGTGCCAGCAGCGTAGGCCGGCCCGGGACTAGCGGATATTTTAAAGAGACCCAGTACTTC. The CDR3, completed at both ends by the reference TRBV9 and TRBJ2-5 genes, gives the full variable domain DSGVTQTPKHLITATGQRVTLRCSPRSGDLSVYWYQQSLDQGLQFLIQYYNGEERAKGNILERFSAQQFPDLHSELNLSSLELGDSALYFCASSVGRPGTSGYFKETQYFGPGTRLLVL.